The 18 T cell receptor beta chains presented below share a single source sample, sequenced in a study of cytomegalovirus exposure and HLA in healthy donors. PCR was performed using 60 Vbeta and 13 Jbeta primers. TCRdb's table, derived via immunoSEQ multiplex PCR, lists solely in-frame clones and lacks some. The table has roughly 120,000 clones, 65% to 85% seen once. Sequenced input: PBMCs. The receptors were gathered from a woman aged 18-30 years in good health and CMV-seronegative.

This clone was observed a single time. The rearrangement joins TRBV2 to TRBJ1-1; TRBD1 aligns across 7 bases. The junction had 22 bases not matched to a gene; V was cut back by 6 bases and J by 0 bases. Germline-derived CDR1 and CDR2 are SNHLY and FYNNEI. The CDR3 totals 20 residues. The CDR3 loop reads CASSVPGTDTIILMNTEAFF. CDR3 nucleotides: TGTGCCAGCAGCGTACCCGGGACAGACACCATTATTTTAATGAACACTGAAGCTTTCTTT.

The CDR3 spells CASSYSDRAKNIQYF. The CDR3, as DNA: TGTGCCAGCAGTTACTCGGACAGGGCCAAAAACATTCAGTACTTC. This chain connects TRBV6-6 to TRBJ2-4; 7 nucleotides align to TRBD1. The CDR3 extends over 15 amino acids. Trimming removed 0 bases from V and 1 base from J; junction bases left unmatched: 0. Looked up from germline, CDR1 is MNHNY and CDR2 is SVGAGI (reference sequence).

The chain recombines TRBV28 with TRBJ2-7; 8 nucleotides match TRBD2. The CDR3 is 12 residues long. Germline values: CDR1 MDHEN, CDR2 SYDVKM. V lost 6 bases and J lost 5; bases outside the gene matches: 3. The CDR3 loop is CASRTGRDEQYF. The DNA of the CDR3 is TGTGCCAGCAGGACCGGGAGGGACGAGCAGTACTTC.

The rearrangement uses TRBV6-1 and TRBJ2-2, with D possibly being TRBD1 (5 bases). V lost 2 bases to trimming and J lost 0 bases, with 10 bases between them. This CDR3 has 16 amino acids. CDR1 is MNHNS and CDR2 is SASEGT in the germline V gene. CDR3 in amino acids: CASSEYPGPNTGELFF. DNA of the CDR3: TGTGCCAGCAGTGAATACCCAGGGCCGAACACCGGGGAGCTGTTTTTT.

This clone was recorded only once. The chain links TRBV6-5 to TRBJ1-4; the D gene is possibly TRBD1 (6 bases). The CDR3 is made up of 15 amino acids. Trimming left V 7 bases short and J 10 bases short, with 22 bases between. The germline CDR1 and CDR2 sequences are MNHEY and SVGAGI. The CDR3 coding sequence is TGTGCCAGCACCCTGACTCAGGGGCTGTCGGGAAAACTGTTTTTT. Translation: CASTLTQGLSGKLFF.

The chain combines TRBV19 with TRBJ1-4; D call uncertain. Germline CDR1 and CDR2: LNHDA and SQIVND (reference sequence). Deletions cut 5 bases from V and 0 bases from J, with 7 bases between. This CDR3 region has 14 residues. CDR3 coding DNA: TGTGCCAGTAGTGTGTCCACAACTAATGAAAAACTGTTTTTT. This gives the protein CASSVSTTNEKLFF.

This chain links TRBV7-2 with TRBJ1-1, with 7 nucleotides matching TRBD1. The V segment lost 7 bases and the J segment 3 bases; nucleotides outside the gene matches: 5. This CDR3 has 13 amino acids. The germline V gene encodes CDR1 SGHTA and CDR2 FQGNSA. As DNA, the CDR3 is TGTGCCAGCAACCCAGGGGGTTACACTGAAGCTTTCTTT. It translates to CASNPGGYTEAFF.

A remark on this clone: Being one base from a much bigger clone, this may be a read error. This chain uses TRBV4-2 with TRBJ2-2, with 13 positions matching TRBD2. J was trimmed by 9 bases and V by 1 base; bases with no gene match: 2. Germline V CDR1 and CDR2: LGHNA, YNFKEQ. The length of the CDR3 is 15 residues. The CDR3 DNA sequence: TGTGCCAGCAGCCAAGGGACTAGCGGGAGCTGGGAGCTGTTTTTT. It yields the protein CASSQGTSGSWELFF.

This clone was found many times. The rearrangement joins TRBV5-6 to TRBJ2-1, with TRBD2 matching 10 bases. Germline-derived CDR1 and CDR2 are SGHDT and YYEEEE. Unmatched junction bases numbered 9, after V lost 3 bases and J lost 6 bases. The CDR3 is made up of 16 amino acids. The CDR3 nucleotides read TGTGCCAGCAGCTACGCTAGCGGGAGAAGGGGCAATGAGCAGTTCTTC. Encoded protein: CASSYASGRRGNEQFF.

About this clone itself: Other DNA sequences from this sample encode an identical CDR3 as well. V gene TRBV11-3 combines with J gene TRBJ1-6; D is unclear. Germline values: CDR1 SGHNT, CDR2 YENEEA. CDR3 length: 15 residues. The V gene lost 5 bases and the J gene lost 0 bases, with 8 bases spanning the gap. The chain's CDR3 is CASSGGSSYNSPLHF. The DNA of the CDR3 is TGTGCCAGCAGCGGAGGGAGCTCCTATAATTCACCCCTCCACTTT.

This chain joins TRBV2 and TRBJ1-4; 9 bases match TRBD1. The V segment lost 6 bases and the J segment 4 bases; nucleotides outside the gene matches: 9. The CDR3 has 16 residues. Germline CDR1 is SNHLY and CDR2 is FYNNEI. As DNA, the CDR3 is TGTGCCAGCAGCGGACAGGGGCCGGGGGATAATGAAAAACTGTTTTTT. Protein: CASSGQGPGDNEKLFF. The complete variable domain, with remaining parts taken from reference TRBV2 and TRBJ1-4, reads EPEVTQTPSHQVTQMGQEVILRCVPISNHLYFYWYRQILGQKVEFLVSFYNNEISEKSEIFDDQFSVERPDGSNFTLKIRSTKLEDSAMYFCASSGQGPGDNEKLFFGSGTQLSVL.

V is TRBV19 and J is TRBJ2-1; no clear D. The germline V gene encodes CDR1 LNHDA and CDR2 SQIVND (reference sequence). The CDR3 consists of 15 residues. V gave up 10 bases and J gave up 0 bases, with 16 bases separating them. The CDR3 loop reads CATRRGQSSYNEQFF. DNA for the CDR3: TGTGCCACTAGACGCGGCCAGAGCTCCTACAATGAGCAGTTCTTC.

This clone showed up just once. The chain joins TRBV5-1 to TRBJ2-3, with 7 bases matching TRBD2. Looked up from germline, CDR1 is SGHRS and CDR2 is YFSETQ. The V and J ends lost 3 bases and 5 bases, in that order; junction bases with no gene match: 12. The CDR3 loop spans 16 amino acids. Here the CDR3 reads CASSWEGRVTLDTQYF. DNA for the CDR3: TGCGCCAGCAGCTGGGAGGGCAGGGTCACTTTAGATACGCAGTATTTT.

This chain uses TRBV18 with TRBJ2-3; D not resolved. This CDR3 spans 12 amino acids. V dropped 4 bases and J dropped 0 bases, with 2 bases sitting between them. Germline assignment: CDR1 KGHSH and CDR2 LQKENI. CDR3 DNA sequence: TGTGCCAGCTCACTAAGCACAGATACGCAGTATTTT. Its translation: CASSLSTDTQYF.

V usage is TRBV7-2 and J usage is TRBJ1-6; perhaps TRBD1 as D (5 bases). The germline V gene encodes CDR1 SGHTA and CDR2 FQGNSA. V was pared by 2 bases and J by 7 bases, with 12 bases between. CDR3 length equals 15 residues. The CDR3 nucleotides are TGTGCCAGCAGCTTACAGGGAATTGGGAATTCACCCCTCCACTTT. Translation gives CASSLQGIGNSPLHF.

In this sample, this clone turned up a few times. The rearrangement links TRBV5-1 to TRBJ2-1; 9 bases are a match to TRBD1. This CDR3 contains 15 residues. The V and J ends lost 2 bases and 3 bases, in that order; junction bases with no gene match: 3. CDR1 is SGHRS and CDR2 is YFSETQ in the germline V gene. CDR3 amino acids: CASSFGTGNYNEQFF. The CDR3 nucleotides are TGCGCCAGCAGCTTCGGGACAGGGAACTACAATGAGCAGTTCTTC.

The chain couples TRBV9 to TRBJ2-1; D call uncertain. Trimming stripped 0 bases from V and 8 bases from J, with 15 bases between. CDR1 is SGDLS, CDR2 YYNGEE, per germline. This CDR3 region has 15 residues. The CDR3 region is CASSVGLDQRHEQFF. CDR3 sequence (DNA): TGTGCCAGCAGCGTAGGTTTAGATCAGAGGCATGAGCAGTTCTTC.

CDR3 in amino acids: CASSVDRGRPTNEKLFF. Written as DNA, the CDR3 is TGTGCCAGCAGCGTCGACAGGGGGCGCCCAACTAATGAAAAACTGTTTTTT. The chain links TRBV7-9 to TRBJ1-4; TRBD1 matches 10 bases. The germline CDR1 and CDR2 sequences are SEHNR and FQNEAQ (reference sequence). There are 17 residues in the CDR3. V was clipped by 5 bases and J by 0 bases; unmatched bases: 6.